Following are 3 T cell receptor beta chains from one sample sequenced in a study of cytomegalovirus exposure and HLA in healthy donors. In the PCR, 60 Vbeta and 13 Jbeta primers were used. Data came from immunoSEQ multiplex PCR; TCRdb stores just in-frame clones and leaves some out. The sample holds about 150,000 clones, around 77% seen once. Sequenced material: PBMCs. Source of these receptors: a woman in her thirties or forties in good health and CMV-seropositive.

V gene TRBV5-1 combines with J gene TRBJ2-7, with 7 nucleotides matching TRBD1. Looked up from germline, CDR1 is SGHRS and CDR2 is YFSETQ. V was pared by 4 bases and J by 3 bases, with 13 bases of the junction left unmatched. The CDR3 spans 16 residues. The CDR3 region is CASSDATGNLHYEQYF. Written as DNA, the CDR3 is TGCGCCAGCAGCGACGCGACAGGGAATTTACACTACGAGCAGTACTTC.

The chain couples TRBV15 to TRBJ2-2; D not certain. The CDR3 is 15 residues long. Germline V lookup: CDR1 LNHNV, CDR2 YYDKDF (reference sequence). Trimming cost V 1 base and J 0 bases, with 6 bases left between them. Here the CDR3 DNA reads TGTGCCACCAGCAGAGTCCTCGCGAACACCGGGGAGCTGTTTTTT. Protein: CATSRVLANTGELFF.

In this sample, this clone turned up once. Here the CDR3 reads CAGGSPINYGYTF. The CDR3 DNA reads as TGTGCGGGAGGGTCCCCTATTAACTATGGCTACACCTTC. The rearrangement links TRBV6-1 to TRBJ1-2; D is uncertain. Looked up from germline, CDR1 is MNHNS and CDR2 is SASEGT. CDR3 length: 13 amino acids.